The present T cell receptor beta chain was sequenced within a study of technical replicates of blood from several donors. The method was immunoSEQ multiplex PCR; TCRdb's version includes in-frame clones alone and lacks a portion of them. The sample includes around 100,000 clones, roughly 95% of them seen just once. The V and J ends lost 6 bases and 3 bases respectively, with 12 bases between them. Germline V gene data show CDR1 as MNHEY and CDR2 as SVGAGI. The CDR3 consists of 13 residues. This chain links TRBV6-5 with TRBJ2-7, with D maybe TRBD2 (5 bases). Input material: T cells isolated from PBMCs. This receptor was identified in a human donor in good health. The chain's CDR3 is CASSRGLRYEQYF. CDR3 nucleotides: TGTGCCAGCAGCCGTGGACTCCGCTACGAGCAGTACTTC.